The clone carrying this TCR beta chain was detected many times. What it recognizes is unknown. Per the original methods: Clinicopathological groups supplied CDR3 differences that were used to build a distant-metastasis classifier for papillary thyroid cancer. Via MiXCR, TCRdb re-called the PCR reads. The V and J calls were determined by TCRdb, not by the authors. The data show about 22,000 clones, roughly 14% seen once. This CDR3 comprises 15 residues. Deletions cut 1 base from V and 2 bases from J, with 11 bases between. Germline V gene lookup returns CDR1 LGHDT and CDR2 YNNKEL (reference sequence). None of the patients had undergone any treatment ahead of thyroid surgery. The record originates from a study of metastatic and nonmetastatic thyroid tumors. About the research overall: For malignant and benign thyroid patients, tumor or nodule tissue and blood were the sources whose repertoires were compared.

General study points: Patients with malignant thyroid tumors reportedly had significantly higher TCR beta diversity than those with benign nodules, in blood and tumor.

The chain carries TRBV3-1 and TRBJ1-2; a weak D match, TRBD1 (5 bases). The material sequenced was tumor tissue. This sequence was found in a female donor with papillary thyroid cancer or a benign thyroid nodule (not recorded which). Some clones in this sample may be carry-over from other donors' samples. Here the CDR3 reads CASSQGVGANYGYTF. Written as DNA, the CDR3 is TGTGCCAGCAGCCAAGGGGTCGGGGCAAACTATGGCTACACCTTC.